Shown below are 16 T cell receptor beta chains from a single sample sequenced in a study of blood T cell repertoires in COVID-19. Some clones are missing from TCRdb's copy, which holds only in-frame ones; the method was immunoSEQ multiplex PCR. The sample yields 250,000 to 300,000 clones, under 90% seen once. The sequencing input was peripheral blood. These receptors were collected from a man aged 55-75 years with acute or convalescent COVID-19.

V gene TRBV5-1 combines with J gene TRBJ1-1; unclear D gene. The length of the CDR3 is 13 residues. Germline CDR1 is SGHRS and CDR2 is YFSETQ. V was cut by 1 base and J by 3 bases, with 7 bases left in between. The CDR3 loop is CASSLRADTEAFF. The CDR3 bases are TGCGCCAGCAGCTTGCGTGCAGACACTGAAGCTTTCTTT.

The chain is built from TRBV5-1 and TRBJ2-1; D perhaps matches TRBD2 (5 bases). Per the germline V gene, CDR1 is SGHRS and CDR2 is YFSETQ. With 4 bases removed from V and 8 bases from J, the gap between germline ends came to 19 bases. The CDR3 extends over 15 amino acids. DNA for the CDR3: TGCGCCAGCAGCCTGAGCGGAGTTTCCTCTTATGAGCAGTTCTTC. Translated: CASSLSGVSSYEQFF.

The V call is TRBV4-2, the J call TRBJ2-1, with 16 positions matching TRBD2. There are 18 residues in the CDR3. From germline, CDR1 is LGHNA and CDR2 YNFKEQ. V was clipped by 2 bases and J by 9 bases; unmatched bases: 10. CDR3 in amino acids: CASSQFASGLAGGGEQFF. The CDR3 nucleotides read TGTGCCAGCAGCCAATTTGCGTCGGGACTAGCGGGAGGGGGTGAGCAGTTCTTC.

The gene calls are TRBV11-1 and TRBJ2-3, with 8 bases fitting TRBD2. Germline-derived CDR1 and CDR2 are SGHAT and FQDESV (reference sequence). The trim removed 0 bases at V and 5 bases at J, leaving 4 bases unmatched. The CDR3 is made up of 15 amino acids. The CDR3 here is CASSLAAGVGDTQYF. For the CDR3, the DNA is TGTGCCAGCAGCTTAGCAGCGGGAGTAGGAGATACGCAGTATTTT.

The chain has TRBV29-1 and TRBJ1-1, with D unclear. CDR3 length: 10 residues. Trimming left V 6 bases short and J 7 bases short, with 9 bases between. CDR1 is SQVTM, CDR2 ANQGSEA, per germline. CDR3 in amino acids: CSVVTSEAFF. The CDR3 region has the DNA TGCAGCGTGGTGACAAGTGAAGCTTTCTTT.

This rearrangement joins TRBV2 to TRBJ2-7, with TRBD2 identical over 7 bases. Germline values: CDR1 SNHLY, CDR2 FYNNEI. The V gene end was trimmed by 3 bases and the J gene end by 0 bases; junction bases not matched to a gene: 5. This CDR3 is 15 amino acids long. CDR3 amino acids: CASSESGARSYEQYF. CDR3 in DNA: TGTGCCAGCAGTGAGAGCGGGGCCCGCTCCTACGAGCAGTACTTC.

The genes are TRBV30 and TRBJ2-1; 8 bases map to TRBD1. In germline, CDR1 is GTSNPN, CDR2 SVGIG (reference sequence). With V trimmed by 2 bases and J by 6 bases, 3 bases remained unmatched. The CDR3 has 13 residues. The CDR3 loop is CAWSTGQGNEQFF. The CDR3 DNA is TGTGCCTGGAGTACCGGACAGGGCAATGAGCAGTTCTTC.

In this sample, this clone turned up once. The chain links TRBV2 to TRBJ1-5; 7 bases agree with TRBD1. In germline, CDR1 is SNHLY, CDR2 FYNNEI. The CDR3 consists of 14 residues. The trim removed 6 bases at V and 0 bases at J, leaving 2 bases unmatched. The CDR3, as DNA: TGTGCCAGCAGCGGGGACAGTAGCAATCAGCCCCAGCATTTT. Translation gives CASSGDSSNQPQHF.

The chain uses TRBV14 and TRBJ2-1; a possible D gene is TRBD2 (5 bases). CDR1 is SGHDN, CDR2 FVKESK, per germline. Trimming took off 0 bases at V and 10 bases at J, with 10 bases between the two ends. There are 13 residues in the CDR3. The CDR3 sequence is CASSQDGVVEQFF. Written as DNA, the CDR3 is TGTGCCAGCAGCCAAGACGGGGTAGTAGAGCAGTTCTTC.

CDR3: CAISDPTGQGTSGNTIYF. The CDR3 DNA reads as TGTGCCATCAGTGACCCGACGGGACAGGGAACCTCTGGAAACACCATATATTTT. The rearrangement links TRBV10-3 to TRBJ1-3, with 9 positions matching TRBD1. Trimming removed 3 bases from V and 0 bases from J; junction bases left unmatched: 9. CDR1 is ENHRY, CDR2 SYGVKD, per germline. The CDR3 runs to 18 residues.

The chain couples TRBV6-5 to TRBJ1-1; tentatively, D is TRBD1 (6 bases). The length of the CDR3 is 13 residues. CDR1 and CDR2 (germline): MNHEY, SVGAGI. V was cut by 6 bases and J by 4 bases, with 12 bases left in between. The CDR3 nucleotides read TGTGCCAGCAGGACACAGGGTCGCACTGAAGCTTTCTTT. Translated: CASRTQGRTEAFF.

The chain recombines TRBV24-1 with TRBJ2-5; TRBD2 might be the D (6 bases). This CDR3 spans 13 amino acids. Between the trimmed V and J ends, which lost 3 bases and 5 bases, there was a span of 9 bases. The germline gives CDR1 KGHDR, CDR2 SFDVKD. CDR3 loop: CATSDPTRETQYF. CDR3 DNA sequence: TGTGCCACCAGTGATCCGACTAGGGAGACCCAGTACTTC.

Details on this clone: Other DNA sequences in the sample encode the same CDR3. This chain uses TRBV18 with TRBJ2-5; TRBD1 agrees at 8 bases. Germline V gives CDR1 KGHSH, CDR2 LQKENI. V was clipped by 3 bases and J by 5 bases; unmatched bases: 5. This CDR3 has 14 residues. This CDR3 is CASSPPTGEETQYF. The CDR3 DNA reads as TGTGCCAGCTCACCGCCGACAGGGGAGGAGACCCAGTACTTC.

This chain links TRBV5-5 with TRBJ2-2; weak D call: TRBD1 (5 bases). The CDR3 runs to 13 residues. In germline, CDR1 is SGHKS, CDR2 YYEKEE (reference sequence). Trimming stripped 4 bases from V and 4 bases from J, with 8 bases between. CDR3 DNA: TGTGCCAGCAGCCCGACAGTCACCGGGGAGCTGTTTTTT. Its translation: CASSPTVTGELFF.

CDR3 nucleotides: TGTGCCAGTAGCCTGGCCGACTGGGCCAACGTCCTGACTTTC. Its protein is CASSLADWANVLTF. This chain uses TRBV19 with TRBJ2-6, with D hard to call. The V and J ends lost 6 bases and 5 bases respectively, with 11 bases between them. Germline V gives CDR1 LNHDA, CDR2 SQIVND (reference sequence). CDR3 size: 14 residues.

This rearrangement joins TRBV27 to TRBJ2-2; D is unclear. Per germline, CDR1 MNHEY and CDR2 SMNVEV (reference sequence). The CDR3 contains 14 residues. Between the trimmed V and J ends, which lost 3 bases and 1 base, there was a span of 6 bases. The CDR3 region is CASSFRQNTGELFF. CDR3 bases: TGTGCCAGCAGTTTTCGACAGAACACCGGGGAGCTGTTTTTT.